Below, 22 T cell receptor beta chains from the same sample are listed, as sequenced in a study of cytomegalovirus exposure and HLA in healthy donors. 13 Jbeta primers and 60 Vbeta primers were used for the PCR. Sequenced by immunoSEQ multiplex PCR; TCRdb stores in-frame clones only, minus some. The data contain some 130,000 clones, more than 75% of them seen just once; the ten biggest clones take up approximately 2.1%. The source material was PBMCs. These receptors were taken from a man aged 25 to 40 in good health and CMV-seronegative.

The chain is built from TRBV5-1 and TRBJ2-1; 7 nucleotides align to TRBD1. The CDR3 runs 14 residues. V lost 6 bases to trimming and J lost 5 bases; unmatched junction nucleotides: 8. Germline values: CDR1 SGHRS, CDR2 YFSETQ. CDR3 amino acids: CASTPTGQNNEQFF. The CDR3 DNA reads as TGCGCCAGCACCCCGACAGGGCAAAACAATGAGCAGTTCTTC.

CDR3 amino acids: CASSLGSAGVGQPQHF. The CDR3, as DNA: TGTGCCAGCAGCTTAGGAAGTGCGGGGGTGGGTCAGCCCCAGCATTTT. The chain uses TRBV7-9 and TRBJ1-5, with D tentatively TRBD1 (5 bases). CDR1 is SEHNR and CDR2 is FQNEAQ in the germline V gene (reference sequence). The V end lost 1 base, the J end lost 6 bases, and 16 bases lay between the germline ends. CDR3 length: 16 residues.

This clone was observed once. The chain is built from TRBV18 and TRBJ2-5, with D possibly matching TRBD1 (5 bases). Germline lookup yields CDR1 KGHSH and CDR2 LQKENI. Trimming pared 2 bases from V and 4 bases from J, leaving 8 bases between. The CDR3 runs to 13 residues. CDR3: CASSPDQGETQYF. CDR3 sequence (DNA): TGTGCCAGCTCACCAGACCAGGGAGAGACCCAGTACTTC.

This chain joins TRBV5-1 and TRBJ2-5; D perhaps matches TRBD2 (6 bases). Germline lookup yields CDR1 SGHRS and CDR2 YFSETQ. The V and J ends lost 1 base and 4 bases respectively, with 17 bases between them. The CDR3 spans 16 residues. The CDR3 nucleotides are TGCGCCAGCAGCTTGAGGGTGGGGGGTCAAGCAGAGACCCAGTACTTC. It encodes CASSLRVGGQAETQYF.

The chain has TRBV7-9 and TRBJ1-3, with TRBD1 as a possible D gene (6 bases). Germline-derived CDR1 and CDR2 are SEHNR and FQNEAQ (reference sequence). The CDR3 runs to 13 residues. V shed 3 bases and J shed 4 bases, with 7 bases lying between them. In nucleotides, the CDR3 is TGTGCCAGCAGCTTCGGACAGGGAAACACCATATATTTT. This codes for CASSFGQGNTIYF.

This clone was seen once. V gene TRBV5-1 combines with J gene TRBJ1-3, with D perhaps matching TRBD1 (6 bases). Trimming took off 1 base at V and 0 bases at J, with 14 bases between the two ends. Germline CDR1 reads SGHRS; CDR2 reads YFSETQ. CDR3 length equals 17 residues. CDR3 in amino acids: CASSLTAGGNSGNTIYF. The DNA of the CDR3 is TGCGCCAGCAGCTTGACTGCGGGGGGCAACTCTGGAAACACCATATATTTT. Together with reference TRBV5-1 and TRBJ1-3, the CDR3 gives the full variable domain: KAGVTQTPRYLIKTRGQQVTLSCSPISGHRSVSWYQQTPGQGLQFLFEYFSETQRNKGNFPGRFSGRQFSNSRSEMNVSTLELGDSALYLCASSLTAGGNSGNTIYFGEGSWLTVV.

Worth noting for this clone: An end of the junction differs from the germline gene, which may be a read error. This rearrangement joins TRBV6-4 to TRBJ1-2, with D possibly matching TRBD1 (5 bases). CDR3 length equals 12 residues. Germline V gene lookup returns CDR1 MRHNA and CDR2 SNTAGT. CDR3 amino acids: CASSDSGDVPYF. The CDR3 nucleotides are TGTGCCAGCAGTGACTCAGGGGATGTACCCTACTTC.

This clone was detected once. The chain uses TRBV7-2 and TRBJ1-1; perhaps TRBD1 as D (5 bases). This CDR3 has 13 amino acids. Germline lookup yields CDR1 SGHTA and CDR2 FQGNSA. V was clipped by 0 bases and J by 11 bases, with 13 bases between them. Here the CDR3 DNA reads TGTGCCAGCAGCTTAGCGGGGGGACGAGGGGCTTTCTTT. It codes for CASSLAGGRGAFF.

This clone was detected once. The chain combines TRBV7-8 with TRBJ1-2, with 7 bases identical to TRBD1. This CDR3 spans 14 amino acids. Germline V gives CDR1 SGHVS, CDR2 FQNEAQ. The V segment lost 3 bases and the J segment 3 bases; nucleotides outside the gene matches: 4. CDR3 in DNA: TGTGCCAGCAGCTTGGTGCAGGGGGACTATGGCTACACCTTC. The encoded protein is CASSLVQGDYGYTF. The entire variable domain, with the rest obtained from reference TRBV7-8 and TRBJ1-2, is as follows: GAGVSQSPRYKVAKRGQDVALRCDPISGHVSLFWYQQALGQGPEFLTYFQNEAQLDKSGLPSDRFFAERPEGSVSTLKIQRTQQEDSAVYLCASSLVQGDYGYTFGSGTRLTVV.

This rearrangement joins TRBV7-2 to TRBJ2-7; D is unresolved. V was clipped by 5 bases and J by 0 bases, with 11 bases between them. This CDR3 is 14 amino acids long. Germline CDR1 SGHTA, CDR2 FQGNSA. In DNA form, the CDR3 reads TGTGCCAGCAGCCCATCGACTTACTCCTACGAGCAGTACTTC. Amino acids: CASSPSTYSYEQYF.

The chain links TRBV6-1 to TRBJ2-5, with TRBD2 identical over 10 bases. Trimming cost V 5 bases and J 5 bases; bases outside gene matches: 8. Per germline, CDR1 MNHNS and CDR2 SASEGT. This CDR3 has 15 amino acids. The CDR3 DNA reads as TGTGCCAGCAGTCGGCCTGTAGCGGGAGGTGAGACCCAGTACTTC. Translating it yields CASSRPVAGGETQYF.

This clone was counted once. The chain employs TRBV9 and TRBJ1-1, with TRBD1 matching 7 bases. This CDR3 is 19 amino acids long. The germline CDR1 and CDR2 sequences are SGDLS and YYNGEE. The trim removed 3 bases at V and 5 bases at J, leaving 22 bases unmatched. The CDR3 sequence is CASSDSNRDSWAAKTEAFF. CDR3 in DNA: TGTGCCAGCAGCGACTCAAATCGGGACAGCTGGGCAGCTAAAACTGAAGCTTTCTTT.

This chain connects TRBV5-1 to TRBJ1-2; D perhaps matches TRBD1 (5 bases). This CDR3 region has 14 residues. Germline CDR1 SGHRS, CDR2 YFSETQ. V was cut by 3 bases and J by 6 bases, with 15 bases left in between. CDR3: CASSWGDTRDGYTF. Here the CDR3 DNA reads TGCGCCAGCAGCTGGGGCGACACCCGTGATGGCTACACCTTC.

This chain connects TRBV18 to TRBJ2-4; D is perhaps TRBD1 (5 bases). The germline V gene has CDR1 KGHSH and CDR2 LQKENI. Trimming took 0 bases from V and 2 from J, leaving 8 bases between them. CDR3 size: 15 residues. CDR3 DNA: TGTGCCAGCTCACCACCGAAGGGGACCAAAAACATTCAGTACTTC. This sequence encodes CASSPPKGTKNIQYF.

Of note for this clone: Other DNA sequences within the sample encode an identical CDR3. The CDR3 coding sequence is TGTGCCAGCAGTCCCCAGGGGAGTAATGAAAAACTGTTTTTT. Its protein product is CASSPQGSNEKLFF. The chain combines TRBV7-2 with TRBJ1-4, with D possibly matching TRBD1 (6 bases). V was clipped by 6 bases and J by 4 bases, with 12 bases between them. In germline, CDR1 is SGHTA, CDR2 FQGNSA. The CDR3 extends over 14 amino acids.

The CDR3 DNA reads TGTGCCAGCAGCCCCGGCACAGATACGCAGTATTTT. It codes for CASSPGTDTQYF. The chain is built from TRBV4-2 and TRBJ2-3; D is unresolved. Germline-derived CDR1 and CDR2 are LGHNA and YNFKEQ. The CDR3 is 12 residues long. The germline V and J ends were trimmed by 4 bases and 1 base, with 3 bases remaining between them.

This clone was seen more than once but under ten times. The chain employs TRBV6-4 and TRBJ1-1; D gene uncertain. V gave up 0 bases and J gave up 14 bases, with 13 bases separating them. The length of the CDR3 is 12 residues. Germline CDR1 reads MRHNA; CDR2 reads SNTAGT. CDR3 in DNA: TGTGCCAGCAGTGACTCCGGGGATTTTATGTTCTTT. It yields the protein CASSDSGDFMFF.

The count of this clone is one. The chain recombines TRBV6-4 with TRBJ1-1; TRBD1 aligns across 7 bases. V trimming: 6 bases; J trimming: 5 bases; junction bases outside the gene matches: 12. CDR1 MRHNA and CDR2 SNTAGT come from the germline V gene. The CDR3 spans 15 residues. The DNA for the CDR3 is TGTGCCAGCAGCCAAGAAGGGCAGGGGGGAACTGAAGCTTTCTTT. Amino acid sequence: CASSQEGQGGTEAFF.

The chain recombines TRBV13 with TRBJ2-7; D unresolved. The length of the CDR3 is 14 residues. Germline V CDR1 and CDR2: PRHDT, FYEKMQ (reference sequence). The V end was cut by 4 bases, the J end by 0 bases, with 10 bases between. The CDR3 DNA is TGTGCCAGCAGCTCCTTTTTAGCCTCCTACGAGCAGTACTTC. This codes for CASSSFLASYEQYF.

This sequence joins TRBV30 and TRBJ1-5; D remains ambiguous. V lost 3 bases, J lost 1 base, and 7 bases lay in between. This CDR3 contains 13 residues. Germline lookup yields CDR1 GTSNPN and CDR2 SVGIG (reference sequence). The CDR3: CAWSQRSNQPQHF. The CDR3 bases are TGTGCCTGGAGCCAGCGGAGCAATCAGCCCCAGCATTTT.

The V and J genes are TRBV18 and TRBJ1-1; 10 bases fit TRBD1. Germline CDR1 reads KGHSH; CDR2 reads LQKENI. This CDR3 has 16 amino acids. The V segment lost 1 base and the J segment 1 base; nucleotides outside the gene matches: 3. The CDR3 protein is CASSPRTGGENTEAFF. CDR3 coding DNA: TGTGCCAGCTCACCACGGACAGGGGGGGAGAACACTGAAGCTTTCTTT.

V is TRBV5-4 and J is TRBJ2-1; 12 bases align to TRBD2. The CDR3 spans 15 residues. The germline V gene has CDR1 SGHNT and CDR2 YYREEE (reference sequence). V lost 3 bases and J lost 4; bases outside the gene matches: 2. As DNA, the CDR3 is TGTGCCAGCAGCTCAGGACTAGCGGGGTACAATGAGCAGTTCTTC. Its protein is CASSSGLAGYNEQFF.